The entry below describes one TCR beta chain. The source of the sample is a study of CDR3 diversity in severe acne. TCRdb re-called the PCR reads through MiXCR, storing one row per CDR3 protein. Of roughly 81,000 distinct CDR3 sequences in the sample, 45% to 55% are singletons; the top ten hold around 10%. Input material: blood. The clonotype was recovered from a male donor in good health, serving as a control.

Here the CDR3 DNA reads TGCAGTGCTAGAGATTCTGGGGAGCGGTGGGGGTCGAACACCGGGGAGCTGTTTTTT. Amino acid sequence: CSARDSGERWGSNTGELFF. This chain links TRBV20-1 with TRBJ2-2; either TRBD1 or TRBD2 may fit D (5 bases each). This CDR3 region has 19 residues. V was trimmed by 0 bases and J by 0 bases, leaving 20 bases between them. Germline V gives CDR1 DFQATT, CDR2 SNEGSKA (reference sequence).